This TCR beta chain was obtained from a study of blood T cell repertoires in COVID-19. In the original workflow: Estimates of nucleated cell counts were drawn from the amplification of reference gene primers. Libraries were prepared by immunoSEQ multiplex PCR; TCRdb keeps only in-frame clonotypes and omits some of them. The DNA gave D and trimming, while V, J and clone size come from that table. Seen here are 77,000 or so clones, approximately 80% observed once, and the top ten hold around 7%. CDR3 length: 13 amino acids. V trimming: 7 bases; J trimming: 4 bases; junction bases outside the gene matches: 6. In germline, CDR1 is SEHNR, CDR2 FQNEAQ (reference sequence).

The clonotype comes from a man aged 25-40 years with COVID-19, enrolled during active disease. This chain links TRBV7-9 with TRBJ1-2; TRBD1 aligns across 7 bases. Sequenced sample: peripheral blood. The CDR3 sequence: CASTYYRGYGYTF. For the CDR3, the DNA is TGTGCCAGCACCTATTACAGGGGCTATGGCTACACCTTC.